The clone carrying this TCR beta chain was recorded a few times. These data belong to a study of blood T cell repertoires in COVID-19. Across the whole study: Both acute and convalescent COVID-19 samples were obtained from the United States, Italy and Spain. The cDNA or gDNA used as material had been derived from T cells, B-cell-depleted T cells, or PBMCs.

Authors' data handling: Reference gene primer amplification gave nucleated cell count estimates. TCRdb's copy holds only in-frame clones and misses some; the assay was immunoSEQ multiplex PCR. D and trimming were read from the DNA, whereas the V and J calls and clone size are those reported in that table. The repertoire holds under 100,000 clones, with approximately 82% as singletons. Trimming shortened V by 9 bases and J by 4 bases, and 9 bases separated the two germline ends. The CDR3 extends over 11 amino acids. The germline gives CDR1 MNHEY, CDR2 SVGAGI. V and J are TRBV6-5 and TRBJ1-1; D is unclear. This sequence originates from a woman in her 70s with acute or convalescent COVID-19. Specimen: peripheral blood. The CDR3 nucleotides read TGTGCCAGTGGCCGAACCACTGAAGCTTTCTTT. Residues: CASGRTTEAFF.